This T cell receptor (beta chain) was identified during a study of blood T cell repertoires in COVID-19. Trimming took 4 bases from V and 3 from J, leaving 12 bases between them. This CDR3 is built from 14 residues. Only one count was recorded for this clone. The table came from immunoSEQ multiplex PCR; TCRdb's copy has only in-frame clones and leaves some out. Among tens of thousands of clones, approximately 84% were seen once, and the ten largest hold roughly 6%. This chain uses TRBV23-1 with TRBJ1-1; D unresolved. TRBV23-1 is treated as an ORF (open reading frame) with a function not yet certain. This clonotype originated in a man aged 70 or older with COVID-19, enrolled during active disease. Sequenced material: peripheral blood. This chain's CDR3 is CASSLTREDTEAFF. CDR3 sequence (DNA): TGCGCCAGCAGTCTGACCCGGGAGGACACTGAAGCTTTCTTT.